This paragraph covers one T cell receptor beta chain sequence. This sample is drawn from a study of blood T cell repertoires in COVID-19. Study context: Sources were T cells, B-cell-depleted T cells, or PBMCs; the material itself was cDNA or gDNA.

Sequencing was performed with immunoSEQ multiplex PCR; in TCRdb, only in-frame clones are kept and a portion is missing. The table records about 74,000 clones, about four fifths of them present only once. Germline V gene lookup returns CDR1 LGHDT and CDR2 YNNKEL (reference sequence). This CDR3 is 15 amino acids long. With 4 bases clipped from V and 1 base from J, the junction kept 6 bases outside the gene matches. Sequenced material: peripheral blood. This receptor was identified in a man aged 65 to 79 with acute or convalescent COVID-19. V and J are TRBV3-1 (or the pseudogene TRBV3-2) and TRBJ1-2; 7 bases line up with TRBD1. The CDR3 coding sequence is TGTGCCAGCAGCCCCCTTAGGGACAGTAACTATGGCTACACCTTC. Its protein product is CASSPLRDSNYGYTF.